Described below is a single T cell receptor beta chain sequence and its context. This entry comes from a study of blood T cell repertoires in COVID-19. Libraries were prepared by immunoSEQ multiplex PCR; TCRdb keeps only in-frame clonotypes and omits some of them. This table has 91,000 or so clones, under 95% appearing once. Germline V gene lookup returns CDR1 SGHTA and CDR2 FQGTGA. Trimming removed 4 bases at V and 3 bases at J, with 8 bases between. The CDR3 spans 13 residues. The sample was peripheral blood. The sequence was collected from a woman in her fifties or sixties in a cohort sampled during active COVID-19. V usage is TRBV7-3 and J usage is TRBJ2-3; D possibly corresponds to TRBD1 (6 bases). The CDR3 spells CASSSQGTDTQYF. The CDR3 nucleotides read TGTGCCAGCAGCTCCCAGGGGACAGATACGCAGTATTTT.